Following are 5 T cell receptor beta chains from one sample sequenced in a study of blood T cell repertoires in COVID-19. Produced via immunoSEQ multiplex PCR; TCRdb's table is partial and in-frame only. The data show about 68,000 clones, nearly 90% seen once. The sequenced sample consisted of peripheral blood. These receptors were obtained from a woman in her 50s with COVID-19, enrolled during active disease.

The chain is built from TRBV5-4 and TRBJ1-1; D perhaps matches TRBD1 (6 bases). Germline V lookup: CDR1 SGHNT, CDR2 YYREEE (reference sequence). The length of the CDR3 is 14 residues. Trimming left V 0 bases short and J 2 bases short, with 8 bases between. CDR3 sequence (DNA): TGTGCCAGCAGCTTGGTCAGGGGTAACACTGAAGCTTTCTTT. It translates to CASSLVRGNTEAFF.

This rearrangement joins TRBV6-1 to TRBJ1-5; D perhaps matches TRBD1 (6 bases). Trimming removed 3 bases at V and 7 bases at J, with 13 bases between. Germline CDR1 reads MNHNS; CDR2 reads SASEGT. This CDR3 contains 14 residues. The CDR3 region is CASSEGAASQPQHF. CDR3 bases: TGTGCCAGCAGTGAGGGGGCCGCTAGCCAGCCCCAGCATTTT.

V is TRBV28 and J is TRBJ1-1; maybe TRBD1 (6 bases). This CDR3 contains 14 residues. Trimming left V 4 bases short and J 4 bases short, with 13 bases between. CDR1 MDHEN and CDR2 SYDVKM come from the germline V gene. The CDR3 is CASSSHRVTTEAFF. As DNA, the CDR3 is TGTGCCAGCAGTTCCCACAGGGTTACCACTGAAGCTTTCTTT.

The chain is built from TRBV7-8 and TRBJ2-1; 9 positions agree with TRBD2. Germline V gives CDR1 SGHVS, CDR2 FQNEAQ. The CDR3 sequence is 16 residues long. V gave up 2 bases and J gave up 6 bases; unmatched junction bases: 8. CDR3 in DNA: TGTGCCAGCAGCTTAAGGACAGCGGGAGGTAGCAATGAGCAGTTCTTC. This translates into CASSLRTAGGSNEQFF.

CDR3 region: CASSLSLSNQPQHF. CDR3 DNA sequence: TGTGCCAGCAGTTTAAGCCTTAGCAATCAGCCCCAGCATTTT. The V call is TRBV28, the J call TRBJ1-5; D is undetermined. Germline V lookup: CDR1 MDHEN, CDR2 SYDVKM. The V gene lost 2 bases and the J gene lost 0 bases, with 5 bases spanning the gap. The length of the CDR3 is 14 residues.